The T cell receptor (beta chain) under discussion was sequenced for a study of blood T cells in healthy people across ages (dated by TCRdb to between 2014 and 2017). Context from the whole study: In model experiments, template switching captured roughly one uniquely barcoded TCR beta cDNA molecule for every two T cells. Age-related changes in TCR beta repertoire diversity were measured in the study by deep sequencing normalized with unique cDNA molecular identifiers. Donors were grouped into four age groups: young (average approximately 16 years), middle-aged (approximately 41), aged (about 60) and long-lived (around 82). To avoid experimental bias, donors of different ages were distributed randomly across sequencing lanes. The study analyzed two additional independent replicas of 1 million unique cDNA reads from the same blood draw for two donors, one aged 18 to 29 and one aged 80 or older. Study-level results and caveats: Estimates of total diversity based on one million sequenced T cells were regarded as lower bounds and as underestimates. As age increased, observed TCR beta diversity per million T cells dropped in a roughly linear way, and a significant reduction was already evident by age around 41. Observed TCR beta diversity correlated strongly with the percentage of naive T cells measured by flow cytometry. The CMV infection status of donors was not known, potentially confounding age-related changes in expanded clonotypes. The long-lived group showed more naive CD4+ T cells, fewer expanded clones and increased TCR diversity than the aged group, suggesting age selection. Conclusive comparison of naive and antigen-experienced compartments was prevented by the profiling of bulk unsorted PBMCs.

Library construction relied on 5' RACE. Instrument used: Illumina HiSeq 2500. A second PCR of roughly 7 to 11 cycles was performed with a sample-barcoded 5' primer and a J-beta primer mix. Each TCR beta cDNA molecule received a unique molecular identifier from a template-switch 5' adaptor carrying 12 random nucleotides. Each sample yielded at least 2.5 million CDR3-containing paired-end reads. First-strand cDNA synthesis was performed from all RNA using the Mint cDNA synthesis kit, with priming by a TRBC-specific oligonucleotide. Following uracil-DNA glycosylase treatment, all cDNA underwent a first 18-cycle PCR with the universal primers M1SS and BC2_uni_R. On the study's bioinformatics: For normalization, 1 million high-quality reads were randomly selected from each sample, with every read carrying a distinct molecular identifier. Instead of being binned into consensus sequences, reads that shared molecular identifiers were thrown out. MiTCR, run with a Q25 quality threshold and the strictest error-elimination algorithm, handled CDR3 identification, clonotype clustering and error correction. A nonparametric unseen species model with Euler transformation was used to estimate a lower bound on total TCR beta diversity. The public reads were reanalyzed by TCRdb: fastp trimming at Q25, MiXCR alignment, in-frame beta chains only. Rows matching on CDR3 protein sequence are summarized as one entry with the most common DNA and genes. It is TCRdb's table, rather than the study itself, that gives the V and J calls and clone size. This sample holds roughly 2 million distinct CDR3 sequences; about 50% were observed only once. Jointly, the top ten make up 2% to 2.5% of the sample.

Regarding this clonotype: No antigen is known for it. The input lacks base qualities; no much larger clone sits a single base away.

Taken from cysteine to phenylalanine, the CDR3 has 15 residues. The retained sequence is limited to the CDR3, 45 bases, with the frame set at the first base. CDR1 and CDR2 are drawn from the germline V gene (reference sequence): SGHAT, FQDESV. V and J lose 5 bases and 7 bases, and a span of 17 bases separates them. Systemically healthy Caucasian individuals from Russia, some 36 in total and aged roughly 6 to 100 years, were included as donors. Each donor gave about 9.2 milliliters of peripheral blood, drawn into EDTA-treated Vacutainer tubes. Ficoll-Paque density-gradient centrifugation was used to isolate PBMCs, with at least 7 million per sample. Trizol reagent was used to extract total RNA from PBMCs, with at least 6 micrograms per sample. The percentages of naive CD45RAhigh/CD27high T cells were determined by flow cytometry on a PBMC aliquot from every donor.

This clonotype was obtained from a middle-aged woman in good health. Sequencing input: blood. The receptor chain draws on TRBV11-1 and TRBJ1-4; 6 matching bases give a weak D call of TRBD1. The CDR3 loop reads CASSLPAGTPEKLFF. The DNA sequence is TGTGCCAGCAGCCTCCCGGCCGGGACACCTGAAAAACTGTTTTTT.